The 28 T cell receptor beta chains presented below share a single source sample, sequenced in a study of cytomegalovirus exposure and HLA in healthy donors. A multiplex PCR was run with 60 Vbeta primers and 13 Jbeta primers. Sequencing used immunoSEQ multiplex PCR; TCRdb keeps in-frame clones, though not all of them. The sample lists fewer than 200,000 clones; over 75% were seen once. Sequencing input: PBMCs. The source of these receptors is a woman aged 18-35 years in good health and CMV-seronegative.

This chain connects TRBV7-9 to TRBJ2-5; D uncertain. The better agreement between TRBJ2-7 and the DNA end casts doubt on the J call. The CDR3 totals 12 residues. CDR1 SEHNR and CDR2 FQNEAQ come from the germline V gene (reference sequence). For the CDR3, the DNA is TGTGCCAGCAGCCCCCCAACCTACGAGCAGTACTTC. This encodes CASSPPTYEQYF.

The rearrangement joins TRBV9 to TRBJ2-3; 9 nucleotides line up with TRBD2. Per the germline V gene, CDR1 is SGDLS and CDR2 is YYNGEE. The CDR3 sequence is 17 residues long. Trimming cost V 2 bases and J 4 bases; bases outside gene matches: 11. The CDR3 nucleotides are TGTGCCAGCAGCGTTACAGGCGGGAGGGCCAGGGCAGATACGCAGTATTTT. It translates to CASSVTGGRARADTQYF. The full variable domain, in which reference TRBV9 and TRBJ2-3 provide the parts outside the CDR3, is DSGVTQTPKHLITATGQRVTLRCSPRSGDLSVYWYQQSLDQGLQFLIQYYNGEERAKGNILERFSAQQFPDLHSELNLSSLELGDSALYFCASSVTGGRARADTQYFGPGTRLTVL.

This chain links TRBV25-1 with TRBJ2-3; possible D gene TRBD1, 6 bases. The V gene's germline CDR1 is MGHDK and CDR2 SYGVNS. The CDR3 is made up of 16 amino acids. V gave up 3 bases and J gave up 2 bases, with 15 bases separating them. The CDR3 spells CASSEYQTGYTDTQYF. For the CDR3, the DNA is TGTGCCAGCAGTGAGTATCAGACAGGATACACAGATACGCAGTATTTT.

The sample holds a few counts of this clone. The gene calls are TRBV6-1 and TRBJ2-3; D unresolved. The V end lost 2 bases, the J end lost 0 bases, and 9 bases lay between the germline ends. The CDR3 is 15 residues long. The germline CDR1 and CDR2 sequences are MNHNS and SASEGT. The CDR3 DNA is TGTGCCAGCAGTGAACGCCTAACTAGCACAGATACGCAGTATTTT. Translated, it gives CASSERLTSTDTQYF.

V is TRBV5-4 and J is TRBJ2-7; TRBD1 aligns across 7 bases. The V gene's germline CDR1 is SGHNT and CDR2 YYREEE (reference sequence). V lost 5 bases to trimming and J lost 0 bases; unmatched junction nucleotides: 8. The CDR3 sequence is 15 residues long. The CDR3 here is CASSSYGDSSYEQYF. As DNA, the CDR3 is TGTGCCAGCAGTTCATATGGGGACAGCTCCTACGAGCAGTACTTC.

The rearrangement joins TRBV28 to TRBJ1-4; D is perhaps TRBD1 (6 bases). CDR1 and CDR2 (germline): MDHEN, SYDVKM. This CDR3 is built from 13 residues. Trimming cost V 2 bases and J 8 bases, with 9 bases left between them. The CDR3 is CASSLRTGEKLFF. CDR3 bases: TGTGCCAGCAGTTTACGTACAGGGGAAAAACTGTTTTTT.

The genes are TRBV19 and TRBJ2-1, with 8 positions matching TRBD1. CDR1 and CDR2 from the germline V gene are LNHDA and SQIVND (reference sequence). This CDR3 has 19 residues. Trimming took 4 bases from V and 0 from J; bases not matched to a gene: 14. Here the CDR3 DNA reads TGTGCCAGTAGTAGGGGGACAGGCTCTTTATCTCGCTCCTACAATGAGCAGTTCTTC. Protein: CASSRGTGSLSRSYNEQFF.

The chain couples TRBV4-1 to TRBJ2-2, with 8 bases identical to TRBD2. The CDR3 is 17 amino acids. With 3 bases clipped from V and 6 bases from J, the junction kept 12 bases outside the gene matches. Per the germline V gene, CDR1 is MGHRA and CDR2 is YSYEKL. The CDR3 DNA is TGCGCCAGCAGCCATGAACCGGGACTAGGCGGGGCCGGGGAGCTGTTTTTT. It codes for CASSHEPGLGGAGELFF.

This chain connects TRBV9 to TRBJ2-7; weak D call: TRBD2 (6 bases). V gave up 4 bases and J gave up 2 bases, with 13 bases separating them. The CDR3 is 14 amino acids. Germline values: CDR1 SGDLS, CDR2 YYNGEE. This chain's CDR3 is CASSPTGLPYEQYF. CDR3 sequence (DNA): TGTGCCAGCAGCCCGACGGGACTGCCCTACGAGCAGTACTTC. The full variable domain, with the rest looked up from reference TRBV9 and TRBJ2-7, is DSGVTQTPKHLITATGQRVTLRCSPRSGDLSVYWYQQSLDQGLQFLIQYYNGEERAKGNILERFSAQQFPDLHSELNLSSLELGDSALYFCASSPTGLPYEQYFGPGTRLTVT.

The chain links TRBV9 to TRBJ2-7; TRBD2 agrees at 10 bases. Germline V CDR1 and CDR2: SGDLS, YYNGEE. CDR3 length: 15 residues. V lost 0 bases and J lost 3; bases outside the gene matches: 3. CDR3 in DNA: TGTGCCAGCAGCGTAGGCCTAGCGGGGGACTACGAGCAGTACTTC. The encoded protein is CASSVGLAGDYEQYF.

The DNA for the CDR3 is TGTGCCAGCAGCTGGGGACTAGCGGGAGACACCGGGGAGCTGTTTTTT. This encodes CASSWGLAGDTGELFF. V gene TRBV5-4 combines with J gene TRBJ2-2; 14 bases match TRBD2. J lost 3 bases, V lost 3 bases, and 1 base had no gene match. Germline V gives CDR1 SGHNT, CDR2 YYREEE (reference sequence). CDR3 length: 16 amino acids.

This clone was seen a few times. V gene TRBV2 combines with J gene TRBJ1-2, with a possible D match to TRBD1 (5 bases). Germline CDR1 reads SNHLY; CDR2 reads FYNNEI. This CDR3 contains 14 residues. Trimming pared 4 bases from V and 3 bases from J, leaving 12 bases between. CDR3: CASSVGAPDYGYTF. The CDR3 region has the DNA TGTGCCAGCAGTGTTGGGGCACCCGACTATGGCTACACCTTC.

The chain carries TRBV6-1 and TRBJ1-5, with 7 bases that match TRBD1. The CDR3 loop spans 15 amino acids. J lost 6 bases, V lost 2 bases, and 7 bases had no gene match. Germline CDR1 and CDR2: MNHNS and SASEGT. CDR3 nucleotide sequence: TGTGCCAGCAGTGAATTACGGGCAGGGGGTCAGCCCCAGCATTTT. It is translated as CASSELRAGGQPQHF.

The chain carries TRBV19 and TRBJ1-3; tentative D call: TRBD1 (6 bases). CDR3 size: 13 residues. CDR1 LNHDA and CDR2 SQIVND come from the germline V gene (reference sequence). Between the trimmed V and J ends, which lost 3 bases and 7 bases, there was a span of 10 bases. The CDR3 sequence: CASSIGQRNTIYF. The CDR3 DNA reads TGTGCCAGTAGTATCGGACAGAGGAACACCATATATTTT.

The chain uses TRBV4-1 and TRBJ1-1; D not resolved. V was cut by 0 bases and J by 4 bases, with 6 bases left in between. In germline, CDR1 is MGHRA, CDR2 YSYEKL. The CDR3 covers 13 residues. The chain's CDR3 is CASSQEPGTEAFF. DNA of the CDR3: TGCGCCAGCAGCCAAGAGCCGGGCACTGAAGCTTTCTTT.

The chain links TRBV4-1 to TRBJ2-7; 9 bases match TRBD1. The J segment lost 1 base and the V segment lost 0 bases, leaving 4 bases of the junction unmatched. Germline V lookup: CDR1 MGHRA, CDR2 YSYEKL. The CDR3 is made up of 16 amino acids. This CDR3 is CASSQDRGTGSYEQYF. CDR3 coding DNA: TGCGCCAGCAGCCAAGATCGTGGGACAGGGTCCTACGAGCAGTACTTC.

This clone showed up just a few times. The same CDR3 arises from other DNA sequences in this sample as well. The rearrangement links TRBV18 to TRBJ1-1; maybe TRBD1 (5 bases). The germline gives CDR1 KGHSH, CDR2 LQKENI. Trimming took off 4 bases at V and 1 base at J, with 7 bases between the two ends. The CDR3 spans 13 residues. The CDR3 region is CASSLGQNTEAFF. CDR3 coding DNA: TGTGCCAGCTCACTTGGACAGAACACTGAAGCTTTCTTT.

The chain recombines TRBV7-9 with TRBJ1-6; TRBD1 matches 9 bases. The ends lost 1 base at V and 5 bases at J; junction bases unmatched: 12. This CDR3 has 19 residues. The germline V gene has CDR1 SEHNR and CDR2 FQNEAQ (reference sequence). DNA for the CDR3: TGTGCCAGCAGCTTAGAAACGGGTGGGACAGGGTTCCATAATTCACCCCTCCACTTT. Translation: CASSLETGGTGFHNSPLHF. Looking up the rest from reference TRBV7-9 and TRBJ1-6 gives the full variable domain: DTGVSQNPRHKITKRGQNVTFRCDPISEHNRLYWYRQTLGQGPEFLTYFQNEAQLEKSRLLSDRFSAERPKGSFSTLEIQRTEQGDSAMYLCASSLETGGTGFHNSPLHFGNGTRLTVT.

The CDR3, as DNA: TGTGCCAGTAGTTCTGGATCCGGGACTAGCACAGATACGCAGTATTTT. It encodes CASSSGSGTSTDTQYF. The gene calls are TRBV19 and TRBJ2-3; TRBD2 might be the D (6 bases). The CDR3 covers 16 residues. The ends were cut back, 5 bases at V and 0 bases at J, with 15 bases in the middle. Per germline, CDR1 LNHDA and CDR2 SQIVND (reference sequence).

This clone was seen more than once but under ten times. V gene TRBV11-2 combines with J gene TRBJ2-1, with 7 bases that match TRBD1. This CDR3 is built from 19 residues. Germline trimming cut 5 bases from V and 0 bases from J; bases unmatched to any gene: 16. The germline gives CDR1 SGHAT, CDR2 FQNNGV. This CDR3 is CASSRSTGFEHSSYNEQFF. Here the CDR3 DNA reads TGTGCCAGCAGCCGATCGACAGGGTTCGAACATAGCTCCTACAATGAGCAGTTCTTC.

This sequence joins TRBV28 and TRBJ1-1, with TRBD1 matching over 8 bases. The V segment lost 4 bases and the J segment 3 bases; nucleotides outside the gene matches: 7. This CDR3 is 15 amino acids long. From germline, CDR1 is MDHEN and CDR2 SYDVKM. The CDR3 DNA reads as TGTGCCAGCAGTTGGTTACCAGGGGGCTACACTGAAGCTTTCTTT. Protein: CASSWLPGGYTEAFF.

This clone was found a few times. The genes are TRBV29-1 and TRBJ1-2; D may be TRBD1 (6 bases). This CDR3 spans 14 amino acids. CDR1 SQVTM and CDR2 ANQGSEA come from the germline V gene. The V and J ends lost 0 bases and 1 base respectively, with 9 bases between them. CDR3 sequence reads: CSVEDVQGNYGYTF. The DNA for the CDR3 is TGCAGCGTTGAAGATGTACAGGGTAACTATGGCTACACCTTC.

Only one count was recorded for this clone. The chain couples TRBV7-9 to TRBJ1-4; D may be TRBD1 (6 bases). CDR1 and CDR2 (germline): SEHNR, FQNEAQ (reference sequence). Trimming removed 3 bases at V and 8 bases at J, with 10 bases between. The CDR3 is 13 residues long. As DNA, the CDR3 is TGTGCCAGCAGCTTTAGAAGGGGGGAAAAACTGTTTTTT. Encoded protein: CASSFRRGEKLFF.

The CDR3: CASTLRRANQPQHF. CDR3 coding DNA: TGTGCCAGTACCCTCAGGAGGGCCAATCAGCCCCAGCATTTT. This rearrangement joins TRBV19 to TRBJ1-5, with no clear D. From germline, CDR1 is LNHDA and CDR2 SQIVND (reference sequence). The CDR3 loop spans 14 amino acids. V dropped 7 bases and J dropped 3 bases, with 13 bases sitting between them.

V and J are TRBV7-2 and TRBJ2-1; 16 bases agree with TRBD2. CDR3 length: 16 residues. After removal of 5 bases from V and 8 bases from J, the junction contained 6 bases not matched to a gene. Germline CDR1 is SGHTA and CDR2 is FQGNSA. In nucleotides, the CDR3 is TGTGCCAGCAGCGCCCGGGGACTAGCGGGGGGGGATGAGCAGTTCTTC. As protein: CASSARGLAGGDEQFF.

This chain links TRBV15 with TRBJ2-7, with 7 bases fitting TRBD1. The CDR3 consists of 14 residues. In germline, CDR1 is LNHNV, CDR2 YYDKDF (reference sequence). The junction had 5 bases not matched to a gene; V was cut back by 3 bases and J by 3 bases. CDR3 loop: CATSRLPGGYEQYF. The CDR3 coding sequence is TGTGCCACCAGCAGGTTACCAGGGGGCTACGAGCAGTACTTC.

The chain links TRBV6-5 to TRBJ2-2, with D tentatively TRBD1 (5 bases). Between the trimmed V and J ends, which lost 6 bases and 1 base, there was a span of 9 bases. In germline, CDR1 is MNHEY, CDR2 SVGAGI. This CDR3 comprises 14 residues. DNA for the CDR3: TGTGCCAGCAGACCAGGGCTGAACACCGGGGAGCTGTTTTTT. Encoded protein: CASRPGLNTGELFF.

The chain has TRBV28 and TRBJ2-7; tentatively, D is TRBD2 (6 bases). Germline loops: CDR1 MDHEN, CDR2 SYDVKM. The CDR3 covers 15 residues. Between the trimmed V and J ends, which lost 0 bases and 9 bases, there was a span of 18 bases. This CDR3 reads CASSLWEGRGDGQYF. The CDR3 DNA reads TGTGCCAGCAGTTTATGGGAGGGTCGGGGCGACGGGCAGTACTTC.